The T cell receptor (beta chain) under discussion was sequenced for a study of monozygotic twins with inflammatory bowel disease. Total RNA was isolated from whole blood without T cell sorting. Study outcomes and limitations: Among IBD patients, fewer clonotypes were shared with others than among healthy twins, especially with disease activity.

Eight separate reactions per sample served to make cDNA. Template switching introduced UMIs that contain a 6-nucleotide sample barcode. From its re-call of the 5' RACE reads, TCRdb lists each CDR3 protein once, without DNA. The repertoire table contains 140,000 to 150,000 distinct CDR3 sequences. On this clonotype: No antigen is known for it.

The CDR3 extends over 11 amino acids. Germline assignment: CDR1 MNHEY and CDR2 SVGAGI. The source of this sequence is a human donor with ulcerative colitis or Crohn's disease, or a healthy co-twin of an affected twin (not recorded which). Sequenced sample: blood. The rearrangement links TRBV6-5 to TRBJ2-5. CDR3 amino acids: CASSYGQTQYF.